This entry features one T cell receptor (beta chain) sequence. Its antigen is still unknown. Within one base of it there is no much larger clone, and no base qualities were kept. The record originates from a study of shared clonotypes between healthy human individuals (dated by TCRdb to about 2020). Study-level background: The cohort included three men and a couple of women between 18 and 49 years of age. Per donor, three plates each were used for CD4 naive and CD4 memory, two for CD8 naive, and one for CD8 memory. The study deeply sequenced blood TCR repertoires of 5 or 6 healthy adults to estimate repertoire size and the extent of clonotype sharing between individuals. To increase sequencing depth and limit assay-specific biases, different laboratories used diverse techniques to prepare libraries and sequence TCR repertoires. Each donor's leukapheresis produced roughly between roughly 0.85 and 9.5 billion PBMCs. Paper-wide results and their limitations: Based on pairwise subsampling, the degree of clonotype sharing among donors was expected to be affected by sequencing depth. Compared with non-shared clonotypes, clonotypes shared by all four sorted-subset donors had higher generation probabilities. Only blood was sampled, and tissue TCR repertoires likely differ from those in blood. Larger estimated clonotype richness was generally found for naive subsets than for memory subsets. Rarefaction of sorted-subset datasets indicated incomplete sequencing despite the large sequencing depth. Because the study included a small number of donors, the genetic and exposure-history diversity represented was limited. Across a few donors, approximately 5% of naive CD4, 3% to 3.5% of naive CD8, about 2% of memory CD4, and approximately 0.4% of memory CD8 clonotypes were shared.

CD8 naive samples were obtained by positive selection for CCR7 among CD45RO-negative cells, yielding a CD45RA+CCR7+ population from which TemRA cells were excluded. Donors were healthy HIV-negative adults with no recently reported acute infections or vaccinations. Every donor was a Caucasian adult residing in Nashville, Tennessee, USA. After blood collection by leukapheresis, PBMCs were isolated using Ficoll-Histopaque density gradient centrifugation and then cryopreserved in the vapor phase of liquid nitrogen. Purity and quantity of every magnetically sorted T cell population were checked by analytical flow cytometry. Each sorted fraction had its genomic DNA isolated and then quantified by UV absorbance on a Nanodrop 2000c. CDR1 SQVTM and CDR2 ANQGSEA were looked up in the germline V gene. The CDR3 goes from the cysteine to the phenylalanine over 12 residues. Only the CDR3 region is kept as DNA, spanning 36 bases read in frame from base 1. V sheds 3 bases and J sheds 3 bases, leaving 8 bases between their ends.

Using the deep immunoSEQ assay, TCR CDR3 regions were amplified from genomic DNA by multiplex PCR. For each cell subset, the extracted genomic DNA was distributed evenly across all wells of several immunoSEQ 96-well plates, and each plate served as one replicate. For sorted subsets, roughly 200 ng of genomic DNA, equivalent to some 33,000 T cell genomes, went into each replicate PCR. Purified libraries were quantified with a Qubit 3.0 fluorometer, sized on a Bioanalyzer 2100, and re-quantified with the KAPA Library Quantification kit. A separate single-read 150-cycle Illumina NextSeq 550 flow cell was used to sequence each immunoSEQ 96-well plate. The authors processed their data as follows. Because the immunoSEQ output held only junctional sequences and lacked quality scores, the filtering could not match the filtering applied to full-length reads. To assign V/J genes and CDR3, sequences were annotated using PyIR, a Python wrapper for IgBLAST v1.9, with IMGT germline references. Reads were filtered out if the reads had weak V/J assignments (E-value above 1e-6), no CDR3, stop codons, out-of-frame junctions, or ambiguous translated residues. V3J clonotypes were defined by identical inferred V gene, J gene, and CDR3 amino acid sequence. Percentage overlap between repertoires was computed as shared unique clonotypes divided by the size of the smaller repertoire. Repertoire richness was assessed with RTK rarefaction, the Chao1 estimator, and Recon v2.1 estimates of unobserved clonotypes. For all TCRbeta clonotypes obtained by the gDNA method from a handful of donors, generation probabilities were computed with OLGA. TCRdb retrieved this table from immuneACCESS and kept in-frame rearrangements only. Not all clones are present; in checked studies, unresolved V genes account for under half, and no reason is known for the remainder. That table is the source of V, J and clone size, and D and trimming were worked out from the DNA. Across this sample there are around 2,000,000 clones, with just over 90% seen only once. Clones ranked in the top ten supply 1.7% of the sample.

The receptor's source is a man aged 18 to 35 in good health. Some clones in this sample may be carry-over from other donors' samples. The sample taken for sequencing was naive CD8+ T cells from PBMCs. This sample's cell subset or site label indicates: CD45RA+CCR7+. This receptor chain uses TRBV29-1 and TRBJ1-1; the D gene cannot be resolved reliably. CDR3 sequence: CSVEVSYTEAFF. The base sequence is TGCAGCGTTGAGGTCAGTTACACTGAAGCTTTCTTT.